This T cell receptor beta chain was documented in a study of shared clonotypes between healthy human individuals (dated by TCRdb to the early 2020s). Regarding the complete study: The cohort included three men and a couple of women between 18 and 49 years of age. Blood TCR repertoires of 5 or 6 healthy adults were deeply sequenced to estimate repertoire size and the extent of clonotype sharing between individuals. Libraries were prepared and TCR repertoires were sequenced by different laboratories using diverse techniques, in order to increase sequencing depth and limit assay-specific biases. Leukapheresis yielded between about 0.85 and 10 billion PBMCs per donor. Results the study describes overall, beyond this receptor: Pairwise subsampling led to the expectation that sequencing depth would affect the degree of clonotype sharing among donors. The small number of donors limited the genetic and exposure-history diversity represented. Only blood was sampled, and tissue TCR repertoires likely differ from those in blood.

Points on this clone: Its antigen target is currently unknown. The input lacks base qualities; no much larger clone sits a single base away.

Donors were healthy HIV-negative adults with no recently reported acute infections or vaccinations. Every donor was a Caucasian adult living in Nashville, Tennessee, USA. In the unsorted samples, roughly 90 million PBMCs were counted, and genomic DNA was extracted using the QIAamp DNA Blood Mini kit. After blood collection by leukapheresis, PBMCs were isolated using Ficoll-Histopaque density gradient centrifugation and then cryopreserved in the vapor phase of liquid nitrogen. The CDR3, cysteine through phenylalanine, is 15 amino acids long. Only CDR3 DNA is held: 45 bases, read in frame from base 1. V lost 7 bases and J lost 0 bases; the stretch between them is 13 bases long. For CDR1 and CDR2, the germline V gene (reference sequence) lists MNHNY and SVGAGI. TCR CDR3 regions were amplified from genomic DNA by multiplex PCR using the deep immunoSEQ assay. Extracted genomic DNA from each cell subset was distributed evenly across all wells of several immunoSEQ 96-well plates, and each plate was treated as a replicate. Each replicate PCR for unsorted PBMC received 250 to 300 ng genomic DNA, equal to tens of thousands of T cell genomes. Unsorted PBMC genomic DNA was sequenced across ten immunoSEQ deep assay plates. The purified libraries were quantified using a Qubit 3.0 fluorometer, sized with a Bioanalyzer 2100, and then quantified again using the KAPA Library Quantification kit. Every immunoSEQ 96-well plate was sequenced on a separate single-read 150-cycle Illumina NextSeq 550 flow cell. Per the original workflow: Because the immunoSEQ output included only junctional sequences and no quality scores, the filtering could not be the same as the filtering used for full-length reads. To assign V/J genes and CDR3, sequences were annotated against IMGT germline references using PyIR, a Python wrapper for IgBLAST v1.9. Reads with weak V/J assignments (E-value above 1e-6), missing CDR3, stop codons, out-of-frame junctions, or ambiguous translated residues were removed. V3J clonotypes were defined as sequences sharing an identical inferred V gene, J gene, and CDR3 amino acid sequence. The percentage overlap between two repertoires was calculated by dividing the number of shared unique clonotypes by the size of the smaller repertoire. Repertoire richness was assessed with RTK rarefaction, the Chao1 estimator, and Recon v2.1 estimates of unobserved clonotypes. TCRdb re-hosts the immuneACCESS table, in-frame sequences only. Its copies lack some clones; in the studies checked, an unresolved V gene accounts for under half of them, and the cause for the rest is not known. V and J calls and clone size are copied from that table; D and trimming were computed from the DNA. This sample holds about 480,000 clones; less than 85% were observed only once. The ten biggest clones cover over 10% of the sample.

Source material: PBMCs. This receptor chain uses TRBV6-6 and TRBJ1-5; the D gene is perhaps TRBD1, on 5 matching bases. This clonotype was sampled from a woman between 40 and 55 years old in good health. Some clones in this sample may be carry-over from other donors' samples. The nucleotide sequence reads TGTGCCAGCACCGAACAGACAGTTAGCAATCAGCCCCAGCATTTT. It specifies CASTEQTVSNQPQHF.